This T cell receptor (beta chain) comes out of a study of T cell repertoires in cytomegalovirus infection. Across the study: Indicated by public TCR beta signatures were CMV infection and matching HLA type. Points from the study as a whole: The study identified carriers of CMV plus the relevant HLA from cumulative public TCR beta family frequency. In two of eight donors, the top clonotype was HLA-C-restricted CMV-specific.

To note about this clonotype: Its target is not known.

The germline gives CDR1 SGHNT, CDR2 YYREEE (reference sequence). Deletions cut 5 bases from V and 4 bases from J, with 19 bases between. CDR3 length: 16 residues. MiXCR, applied by TCRdb to the reads, yields one record per CDR3 protein. The sample has approximately 300,000 distinct CDR3 sequences, about 28% seen once; the top ten hold around 18%. The sequence was collected from a human donor in good health (CMV status not recorded). Some clones in this sample may be carry-over from other donors' samples. This material consisted of cultured PBMCs, taken from culture after CMV antigen stimulation. The chain is built from TRBV5-4 and TRBJ2-1; a weak D match, TRBD2 (5 bases). CDR3 coding DNA: TGTGCCAGCAGGGGGAGTAGAGATGTGGGGTACAATGAGCAGTTCTTC. The encoded protein is CASRGSRDVGYNEQFF.